There are many counts of the clone carrying this T cell receptor beta chain. The data originate from a study of blood T cells in healthy people across ages. A second roughly 6 to 12 cycle PCR used barcoded and J-beta primers. TCRdb re-analysed the 5' RACE reads in MiXCR, keeping a single row per CDR3 protein. The sample lists about 650,000 distinct CDR3 sequences, around 32% seen once, with 15% in the top ten. V gave up 3 bases and J gave up 7 bases; unmatched junction bases: 14. From germline, CDR1 is DFQATT and CDR2 SNEGSKA (reference sequence). This CDR3 has 16 amino acids. The chain employs TRBV20-1 and TRBJ2-1; 8 nucleotides line up with TRBD2. The receptor comes from a woman of 80 years or more in good health. Sequencing was carried out using blood. CDR3 protein: CSASDTGTRIWNEQFF. CDR3 nucleotide sequence: TGCAGTGCTAGTGACACCGGGACTAGGATTTGGAATGAGCAGTTCTTC.